This record concerns one T cell receptor beta chain sequence. What it recognizes is unknown. The sample belongs to a study of cytomegalovirus exposure and HLA in healthy donors. Points from the study as a whole: A later analysis showed that HLA-associated TCR beta chains had undergone more clonal expansion than equally common others. Available immune exposure information was restricted to CMV serostatus only.

The PCR made use of 60 Vbeta and 13 Jbeta primers. Measured with immunoSEQ multiplex PCR; TCRdb has only the in-frame clones, and not every one. The table has some 150,000 clones, roughly 79% seen once. The CDR3 is 15 amino acids. Trimming at V came to 3 bases and at J to 2 bases, leaving 0 bases not matched to a gene. Per germline, CDR1 MRHNA and CDR2 SNTAGT. This clonotype originated in a middle-aged woman in good health and CMV-seropositive. Sequencing was carried out using PBMCs. This sequence joins TRBV6-4 and TRBJ2-5, with 13 nucleotides matching TRBD2. The CDR3: CASSETSGGQETQYF. Written as DNA, the CDR3 is TGTGCCAGCAGTGAGACTAGCGGGGGGCAAGAGACCCAGTACTTC.